This T cell receptor beta chain was found in a study of T cell repertoires in cytomegalovirus infection. The study, taken as a whole, reports: Of the TCR beta families, the public ones yielded a cumulative frequency that identified carriers of CMV plus the relevant HLA.

MiXCR, applied by TCRdb to the reads, yields one record per CDR3 protein. The repertoire holds approximately 170,000 distinct CDR3 sequences, roughly a sixth seen once, with around a sixth in the top ten. CDR3 length: 15 residues. The trim removed 2 bases at V and 3 bases at J, leaving 6 bases unmatched. This clonotype was counted between two and nine times. Its antigen is undetermined. This TCR was sampled from a human donor in good health (CMV status not recorded). Some clones in this sample may be carry-over from other donors' samples. The material sequenced was CD8+ T cells from PBMCs. The chain joins TRBV12-3 or TRBV12-4 to TRBJ2-7; 8 bases align to TRBD2. CDR3 sequence (DNA): TGTGCCAGCAGTTTATTAGCGGGAAGATTCTACGAGCAGTACTTC. It specifies CASSLLAGRFYEQYF.